This TCR beta chain comes out of a study of vaccination and CD4 T cells after COVID-19 (dated by TCRdb to about 2022). Regarding the research as a whole: Convalescent patients had a positive SARS-CoV-2 result on nasal swab PCR, and of these patients, some 10 had mild disease and one had severe disease. The convalescent cohort included six males and four females, with two Hispanic individuals, seven Caucasians, two Asians and one multiracial person. Participants received two doses of either the Pfizer-BioNTech BNT162b2 vaccine (n=8) or the Moderna mRNA-1273 vaccine (n=2). Post-COVID blood samples from convalescent patients were collected a median of around 100 days after diagnosis, with a range of about 35 to 161 days. Post-vaccine blood samples were collected a median of about 72 days after the second vaccine dose, ranging from roughly 13 to 241 days. Overlapping spike peptide pools from SARS-CoV-2 and from the common cold coronaviruses HCoV-NL63, HCoV-OC43 and HCoV-229E were used as culture stimuli. Control cultures received a CEFX viral epitope pool as the positive control, an HIV-1 Nef peptide pool as the negative control, or no peptide. The spike-specific CD4+ TCR repertoire was compared before and after mRNA vaccination in over nine COVID-19 convalescent patients and a handful of infection-naive healthy vaccine recipients.

The library was prepared using PCR. DNA from cultured CD4+ T cells was subjected to TCR sequencing with the Oncomine TCR Beta short-read assay at the Johns Hopkins FTIC core. Genomic DNA was extracted from the cultured CD4+ T cells with the QIAamp micro DNA kit. The Oncomine TCR Beta libraries from cultured CD4+ T cells were pooled using unique dual indexes and then sequenced on an Illumina iSeq 100. As for how the authors treated the data: Non-productive sequences were filtered out, and CDR3s that did not start with C, did not end with F or W, or were shorter than 7 amino acids were discarded. Antigen-specific clonotypes were identified with the MANAFEST web application by comparing peptide-stimulated wells with reference and other culture wells. For a clone to be called positive, the clone needed an FDR below 0.05, an odds ratio above 5, and a productive frequency above 0.1% in at least two of three replicate wells. Clonotypes that were significantly expanded in both SARS-CoV-2 spike wells and at least one common cold coronavirus spike condition were defined as cross-reactive. Levenshtein distances (stringdist) and unrooted phylogenetic trees (ape) in R version 3.6.1 were used to assess CDR3 homology. TCRdb reworked the public reads: Q25 trimming with fastp, MiXCR clone assembly, productive beta chains retained. Rows with one shared CDR3 protein collapse into an entry with the most common genes and DNA. The V and J calls were determined by TCRdb, not by the authors. In this sample the table shows roughly 12,000 distinct CDR3 sequences, 45% to 60% of which occur a single time. Together, the top ten hold over 8% of the sample.

The sample's treatment or condition label is to be understood as: roughly 11-day PBMC culture with coronavirus spike peptide pools or control peptides (ViraFEST assay). The ViraFEST assay, used in the study, expanded antigen-specific T cells with peptide pools and then identified the expanded clonotypes through TCR sequencing. The convalescent patients' positive SARS-CoV-2 PCR tests were from March to December 2020, which was before the Alpha, Beta and Delta variants emerged in the United States. PBMCs were cultured at approximately 2 million per well in IMDM supplemented with approximately 5% human AB serum and 8.5 to 10 IU/ml IL-2, with around 10 ug/ml peptide pools added. On days 3 and 7, half of the culture medium was replaced with fresh IL-2-containing medium. CD4+ T cells were isolated after roughly eleven days of culture through negative selection using the EasySep CD4+ T cell isolation kit. PBMCs were separated from whole blood using Ficoll-Paque Plus gradient centrifugation and then either used fresh or cryopreserved at -140C. Triplicate wells were generally used for each culture condition.

V is pruned by 6 bases and J by 2 bases, leaving 6 bases of the junction without a gene match. From a lookup of the germline V gene (reference sequence), CDR1 and CDR2 are DFQATT and SNEGSKA. From the cysteine through the phenylalanine, the CDR3 covers 13 amino acids. Only the CDR3 part of the read is kept: 39 bases, read in frame from the first base. Concerning this clonotype itself: Its antigen target is currently unknown. Base qualities were left out, and no much larger clone turns up one base away.

Overall study results and their limits: In convalescent patients, a median about 90% of post-vaccine SARS-CoV-2-reactive clones were detected only after vaccination, and vaccine-specific priming was suggested by this finding. An increase in the median number of SARS-CoV-2-reactive clonotypes from roughly 20 after infection to 38 after vaccination was observed, but the change was not found to be significant. Relatively few convalescent patients were included in the study, and early timepoints after natural infection were not analyzed. In convalescent patients, nearly all vaccine-specific clones (304 of 307) were found to be mono-reactive for SARS-CoV-2 spike rather than cross-reactive with common cold coronaviruses.

The chain is made from TRBV20-1 and TRBJ2-7; the central 8 bases match TRBD1. This clonotype was sampled from a human donor who had recovered from COVID-19. Sequenced input: CD4+ T cells from blood, cultured in vitro. The DNA reads as follows: TGCAGTGCCGGACAGGGTTTGGCCTACGAGCAGTACTTC. Its translation is CSAGQGLAYEQYF.